These T cell receptor beta chains were read from a single sample in a study of CD8 T cells in ankylosing spondylitis. From the 5' RACE reads, TCRdb called clonotypes with MiXCR, one entry per CDR3 protein. Of approximately 240,000 distinct CDR3 sequences in the sample, about 24% were seen once. The sequencing input was blood, either unsorted or a sorted T cell fraction (not recorded which). The receptors here all came from a male donor with ankylosing spondylitis or in good health (not recorded which). Both conserved end residues are part of each CDR3. Fields, in order: clone size, D gene, J gene, V gene, CDR3 DNA, CDR3 protein. A D gene is named only where the DNA matches it firmly. For some rows the clone size is stated as once, few or many, or as a class when expanded; others skip it.

few - TRBJ2-7 TRBV27 TGTGCCAGCAGTTTCCATCACCCGGGCTACGAGCAGTACTTC CASSFHHPGYEQYF
- - TRBJ2-7 TRBV15 TGTGCCACCAGCCACATCGGGGGGACAGCTAACTTATACGAGCAGTACTTC CATSHIGGTANLYEQYF
many - TRBJ1-6 TRBV2 TGTGCCAGCGGACCCCCGGGACAAGGGCCCAATTCACCCCTCCACTTT CASGPPGQGPNSPLHF
- - TRBJ2-7 TRBV21-1 TGTGCCAGCAGCAAGGCCATGCGTTTTTCAGGGATCGCCTACGAGCAGTACTTC CASSKAMRFSGIAYEQYF
- - TRBJ2-5 TRBV7-6 TGTGCCAGCAGCTTAGAAATGGGGTTCGGGACCCAGTACTTC CASSLEMGFGTQYF
- - TRBJ2-5 TRBV29-1 TGCAGCGTTCTACAGGGAAAGGAGACCCAGTACTTC CSVLQGKETQYF
- - TRBJ1-6 TRBV29-1 TGCAGCGTTGGGCAGGGCTCTGACTATAATTCACCCCTCCACTTT CSVGQGSDYNSPLHF
- - TRBJ2-7 TRBV12-3/TRBV12-4 TGTGCCAGCAGTTTGGAAGGGCAACTCTACGAGCAGTACTTC CASSLEGQLYEQYF
many - TRBJ2-7 TRBV12-3/TRBV12-4 TGTGCCAGCAGTTTAGCCCAGGGCCCTTGGGAGCAGTACTTC CASSLAQGPWEQYF
many - TRBJ1-6 TRBV7-9 TGTGCCAGCAGCTTAAGCCCAGGATCACCCCTCCACTTT CASSLSPGSPLHF
- TRBD2 TRBJ2-5 TRBV10-3 TGTGCCATCAGTGTCGCGGCGGGGGTACGAGAGACCCAGTACTTC CAISVAAGVRETQYF